The T cell receptor beta chain described here comes from a study of shared clonotypes between healthy human individuals. The V end lost 5 bases, the J end lost 7 bases, and 12 bases lay between the germline ends. Germline CDR1 reads SQVTM; CDR2 reads ANQGSEA. CDR3 length equals 12 residues. Naive CD8 cells, CD45RO-negative and positively selected for CCR7, excluded terminally differentiated effector memory CD45RA+ cells. In its sample, this clone was seen once. The material for each subset, its genomic DNA, was split evenly across several immunoSEQ plates. The authors loaded around 220 ng DNA, about 30,000 T cell genomes, into sorted-subset replicate PCRs. Profiling relied on immunoSEQ multiplex PCR, and the TCRdb table lists in-frame clones only, not all of them. The sample lists approximately 1.9 million clones; 93% were seen once.

V gene TRBV29-1 combines with J gene TRBJ2-1; D is unclear. The receptor was isolated from a man younger than 30 in good health. Some clones in this sample may be carry-over from other donors' samples. The sample was naive CD8+ T cells from PBMCs. Here the CDR3 DNA reads TGCAGCGTTATTGGGATTGGAAATGAGCAGTTCTTC. Its protein is CSVIGIGNEQFF.